One and the same sample provided the 21 T cell receptor beta chains below, sequenced in a study of T cell repertoires in cytomegalovirus infection. Each CDR3 protein is one row after TCRdb ran MiXCR on the reads. The sample has about 37,000 distinct CDR3 sequences; around half are singletons. Their antigens are not known. The sample was CD8+ T cells from cultured PBMCs, taken from culture after CMV antigen stimulation. These receptors were obtained from a human donor in good health (CMV status not recorded). Some clones in this sample may be carry-over from other donors' samples.

Written as DNA, the CDR3 is TGTGCCAGCAGTTTATGGCCGGGACAGGGGGGAGGCTACACCTTC. Translated: CASSLWPGQGGGYTF. The rearrangement uses TRBV28 and TRBJ1-2; TRBD1 matches at 11 bases. The ends lost 0 bases at V and 8 bases at J; junction bases unmatched: 5. Germline CDR1 is MDHEN and CDR2 is SYDVKM. The CDR3 has 15 amino acids.

A few counts support this clonotype. The chain has TRBV28 and TRBJ2-3; 12 bases agree with TRBD2. J lost 5 bases, V lost 4 bases, and 7 bases had no gene match. This CDR3 region has 16 residues. In germline, CDR1 is MDHEN, CDR2 SYDVKM. As DNA, the CDR3 is TGTGCCAGCAGTTCCCCGACTAGCGGGAGAAGAGATACGCAGTATTTT. Encoded protein: CASSSPTSGRRDTQYF.

The chain couples TRBV6-5 to TRBJ1-1, with a tentative D call TRBD1 (5 bases). The germline V gene has CDR1 MNHEY and CDR2 SVGAGI. With 2 bases removed from V and 7 bases from J, the gap between germline ends came to 11 bases. This CDR3 is built from 13 residues. The CDR3 reads CASSYHRHIEAFF. The CDR3 bases are TGTGCCAGCAGTTACCACAGGCATATTGAAGCTTTCTTT.

Only a few counts were recorded for this clonotype. V and J are TRBV7-9 and TRBJ2-2; weak D call: TRBD1 (7 bases). V lost 3 bases, J lost 4 bases, and 33 bases lay in between. There are 22 residues in the CDR3. Germline V gene sequence: CDR1 SEHNR, CDR2 FQNEAQ (reference sequence). The CDR3 sequence is CASSFPSGMLSGGTDFTGELFF. The CDR3 coding sequence is TGTGCCAGCAGCTTCCCCTCTGGTATGTTGAGTGGAGGGACAGACTTCACCGGGGAGCTGTTTTTT.

The V and J genes are TRBV27 and TRBJ2-7; 8 bases align to TRBD1. Germline V gene lookup returns CDR1 MNHEY and CDR2 SMNVEV (reference sequence). There are 15 residues in the CDR3. With 5 bases clipped from V and 3 bases from J, the junction kept 9 bases outside the gene matches. The CDR3 bases are TGTGCCAGCAGTAAAGGGACAGGAACCCACTACGAGCAGTACTTC. Protein product: CASSKGTGTHYEQYF.

In its sample, this clonotype ranks as medium-sized. The chain employs TRBV12-3 or TRBV12-4 and TRBJ2-5, with 8 nucleotides matching TRBD1. The length of the CDR3 is 14 residues. The ends lost 3 bases at V and 5 bases at J; junction bases unmatched: 5. CDR3 sequence: CASSLRQGRETQYF. CDR3 bases: TGTGCCAGCAGTTTGCGACAGGGGAGGGAGACCCAGTACTTC.

This chain links TRBV7-9 with TRBJ2-7; 8 positions match TRBD2. The CDR3 covers 15 residues. V dropped 6 bases and J dropped 1; count of bases not matched to a gene: 8. Germline CDR1 reads SEHNR; CDR2 reads FQNEAQ (reference sequence). CDR3: CASRMTSAPSYEQYF. The CDR3 DNA is TGTGCCAGCAGGATGACTAGCGCCCCATCCTACGAGCAGTACTTC.

This clonotype was recorded many times. This chain uses TRBV7-9 with TRBJ2-1; tentatively, D is TRBD1 (6 bases). Per germline, CDR1 SEHNR and CDR2 FQNEAQ (reference sequence). This CDR3 is 15 amino acids long. V lost 2 bases, J lost 3 bases, and 11 bases lay in between. The CDR3 spells CASSLRTEVYNEQFF. The CDR3 DNA is TGTGCCAGCAGCTTACGGACAGAGGTCTACAATGAGCAGTTCTTC.

The V and J genes are TRBV27 and TRBJ1-2; 8 positions match TRBD1. The CDR3 length is 14 residues. J was trimmed by 2 bases and V by 2 bases; bases with no gene match: 1. Germline CDR1 reads MNHEY; CDR2 reads SMNVEV (reference sequence). In nucleotides, the CDR3 is TGTGCCAGCAGTTTACAGGGGGCCAACTATGGCTACACCTTC. Protein: CASSLQGANYGYTF.

V and J are TRBV7-2 and TRBJ1-1, with D perhaps matching TRBD1 (6 bases). Germline CDR1 reads SGHTA; CDR2 reads FQGNSA. The CDR3 loop spans 13 amino acids. V was trimmed by 6 bases and J by 3 bases, leaving 11 bases between them. The CDR3 DNA sequence: TGTGCCAGCAGGGGGGGCGGGGACACTGAAGCTTTCTTT. Protein sequence: CASRGGGDTEAFF.

This clonotype was detected a few times. This CDR3 is CASSEGLELDEQFF. The CDR3, as DNA: TGTGCCAGCAGCGAGGGACTAGAATTAGATGAGCAGTTCTTC. The rearrangement links TRBV7-3 to TRBJ2-1; 8 nucleotides agree with TRBD2. The trim removed 5 bases at V and 8 bases at J, leaving 8 bases unmatched. This CDR3 is built from 14 residues. Germline V gives CDR1 SGHTA, CDR2 FQGTGA.

The chain is built from TRBV7-8 and TRBJ1-2; 12 bases fit TRBD1. Germline CDR1 reads SGHVS; CDR2 reads FQNEAQ. The CDR3 length is 15 residues. V gave up 3 bases and J gave up 8 bases; unmatched junction bases: 7. The CDR3 DNA is TGTGCCAGCAGCTTGGAGTCCGGGACAGGGGGCGGCTACACCTTC. It translates to CASSLESGTGGGYTF.

This clonotype was seen only a few times. This chain joins TRBV11-1 and TRBJ2-7, with 7 nucleotides matching TRBD1. Unmatched junction bases numbered 12, after V lost 6 bases and J lost 4 bases. The CDR3 length is 15 residues. Germline CDR1 is SGHAT and CDR2 is FQDESV (reference sequence). CDR3 coding DNA: TGTGCCAGCAGTCTAAGACAGGGAAGAGGGTACGAGCAGTACTTC. Translated, it gives CASSLRQGRGYEQYF.

The chain uses TRBV6-1 and TRBJ1-5; D is unresolved. The CDR3 loop spans 15 amino acids. Germline lookup yields CDR1 MNHNS and CDR2 SASEGT. Trimming removed 2 bases at V and 5 bases at J, with 13 bases between. The CDR3 sequence: CASSERDGRDQPQHF. The CDR3 DNA reads as TGTGCCAGCAGTGAACGAGACGGGAGAGATCAGCCCCAGCATTTT.

The gene calls are TRBV7-8 and TRBJ2-5, with TRBD1 matching 7 bases. Trimming took 5 bases from V and 2 from J; bases not matched to a gene: 8. The CDR3 is 15 residues long. The germline gives CDR1 SGHVS, CDR2 FQNEAQ. The CDR3 spells CASSQPGTEQETQYF. The CDR3 nucleotides are TGTGCCAGCAGCCAGCCCGGGACAGAGCAAGAGACCCAGTACTTC. The full variable domain, with the rest looked up from reference TRBV7-8 and TRBJ2-5, is GAGVSQSPRYKVAKRGQDVALRCDPISGHVSLFWYQQALGQGPEFLTYFQNEAQLDKSGLPSDRFFAERPEGSVSTLKIQRTQQEDSAVYLCASSQPGTEQETQYFGPGTRLLVL.

The table lists this clonotype with many counts. The J gene is TRBJ1-1, the V gene TRBV12-3 or TRBV12-4; possible D gene TRBD1, 6 bases. V gave up 6 bases and J gave up 4 bases, with 21 bases separating them. This CDR3 comprises 16 residues. The CDR3 sequence: CASSLRVSKQGTEAFF. CDR3 DNA: TGTGCCAGCAGCCTCAGGGTTTCCAAACAGGGCACTGAAGCTTTCTTT.

This clonotype has only one observation. The genes are TRBV12-3 or TRBV12-4 and TRBJ1-5; 7 nucleotides agree with TRBD1. Trimming at V came to 7 bases and at J to 2 bases, leaving 8 bases not matched to a gene. The CDR3 extends over 15 amino acids. The CDR3, as DNA: TGTGCCAGCACCGCCGACAGGGAGGGCAATCAGCCCCAGCATTTT. Translating gives CASTADREGNQPQHF.

The V call is TRBV30, the J call TRBJ1-2, with TRBD1 as a possible D gene (5 bases). Germline V CDR1 and CDR2: GTSNPN, SVGIG (reference sequence). Trimming cost V 4 bases and J 4 bases, with 7 bases left between them. The CDR3 loop spans 11 amino acids. Written as DNA, the CDR3 is TGTGCCTGGACCAGGGCCTATGGCTACACCTTC. Protein sequence: CAWTRAYGYTF. The complete variable domain, with remaining parts taken from reference TRBV30 and TRBJ1-2, reads SQTIHQWPATLVQPVGSPLSLECTVEGTSNPNLYWYRQAAGRGLQLLFYSVGIGQISSEVPQNLSASRPQDRQFILSSKKLLLSDSGFYLCAWTRAYGYTFGSGTRLTVV.

The chain carries TRBV4-2 and TRBJ2-1; 8 bases line up with TRBD2. This CDR3 is 14 amino acids long. The V gene's germline CDR1 is LGHNA and CDR2 YNFKEQ. Trimming took 8 bases from V and 2 from J; bases not matched to a gene: 5. Here the CDR3 reads CASSSREAYNEQFF. The CDR3 DNA reads as TGTGCCAGCTCGTCGCGGGAGGCCTACAATGAGCAGTTCTTC.

This clonotype was counted a few times. The chain has TRBV7-8 and TRBJ2-4; D may correspond to TRBD1 or TRBD2 (5 bases each). V lost 5 bases and J 6 bases, leaving 11 bases between the germline ends. CDR3 length: 13 residues. Germline V CDR1 and CDR2: SGHVS, FQNEAQ. The CDR3 sequence: CASSLRDANIQYF. CDR3 nucleotide sequence: TGTGCCAGCAGCCTCCGGGACGCAAACATTCAGTACTTC.

The V and J genes are TRBV7-6 and TRBJ2-5; 10 positions agree with TRBD2. CDR3 size: 17 residues. V lost 1 base, J lost 1 base, and 6 bases stayed unmatched. The V gene's germline CDR1 is SGHVS and CDR2 FNYEAQ. This CDR3 is CASSLELAGTLQETQYF. The CDR3 DNA follows: TGTGCCAGCAGCTTAGAACTAGCGGGGACCCTCCAAGAGACCCAGTACTTC.